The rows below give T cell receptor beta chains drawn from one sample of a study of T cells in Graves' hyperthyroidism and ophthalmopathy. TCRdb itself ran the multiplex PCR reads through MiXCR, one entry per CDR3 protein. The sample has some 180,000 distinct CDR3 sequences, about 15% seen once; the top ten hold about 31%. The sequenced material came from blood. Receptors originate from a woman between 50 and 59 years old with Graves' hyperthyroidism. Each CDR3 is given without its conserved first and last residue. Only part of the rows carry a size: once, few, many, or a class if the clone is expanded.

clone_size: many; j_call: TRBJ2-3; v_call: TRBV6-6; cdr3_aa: ASSYAWTSGGSDTQY
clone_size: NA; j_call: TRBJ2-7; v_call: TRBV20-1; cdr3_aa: SARLAGGPILGYEQY
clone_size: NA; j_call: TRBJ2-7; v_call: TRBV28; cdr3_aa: ASSTTAAGGPRRQY
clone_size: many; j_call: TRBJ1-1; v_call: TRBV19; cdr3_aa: ASSATLRAF
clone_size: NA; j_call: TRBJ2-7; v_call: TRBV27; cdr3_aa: ASSRTGFEQY
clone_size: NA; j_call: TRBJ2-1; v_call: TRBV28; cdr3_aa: ASSRTSGGSPYNEQF
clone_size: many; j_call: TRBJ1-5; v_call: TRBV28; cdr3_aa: ASHWPGQPQH
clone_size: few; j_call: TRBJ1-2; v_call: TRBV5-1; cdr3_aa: ASSLQPGQGSYGYT
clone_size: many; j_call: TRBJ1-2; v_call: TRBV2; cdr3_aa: ASSESGYGYT
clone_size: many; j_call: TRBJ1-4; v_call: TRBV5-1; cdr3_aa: ASRSGQSNEKLF
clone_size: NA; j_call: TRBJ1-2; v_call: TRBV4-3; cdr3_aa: ASSQDRTGVYGYT
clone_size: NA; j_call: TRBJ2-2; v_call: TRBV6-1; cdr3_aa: ASSGRLGGGGELF